This is a list of T cell receptor beta chains from one sample in a study of beta chain features in type 1 diabetes. The table came from immunoSEQ multiplex PCR; TCRdb's copy has only in-frame clones and leaves some out. The sample includes hundreds of thousands of clones, about 14% of them seen just once. Sequencing used naive CD4+ T cells from blood. The receptors originated from a man in his late teens or twenties with type 1 diabetes. Each CDR3 is given with its conserved first and last residue. The D gene is left open where the match is weak. The size of a clone is reported for some rows only, either as once, few or many, or as a class for expanded clones.

j_gene,v_gene,abundance,d_gene,CDR3aa,CDR3nt
TRBJ2-1,TRBV6-6,.,TRBD1,CASSHGQGVEQFF,TGTGCCAGCAGCCACGGACAGGGAGTGGAGCAGTTCTTC
TRBJ2-7,TRBV30,.,.,CAWTSRGGGEQYF,TGTGCCTGGACCTCAAGGGGGGGCGGCGAGCAGTACTTC
TRBJ2-2,TRBV10-3,.,.,CAISEPGRNTGELFF,TGTGCCATCAGTGAGCCAGGGCGGAACACCGGGGAGCTGTTTTTT
TRBJ1-2,TRBV29-1,.,TRBD1,CSVDRTGGSGYTF,TGCAGCGTTGATAGGACAGGGGGCAGTGGCTACACCTTC
TRBJ1-1,TRBV2,.,.,CASSEGVNTEAFF,TGTGCCAGCAGTGAGGGGGTAAACACTGAAGCTTTCTTT
TRBJ2-5,TRBV23-1,few,TRBD1,CASTRWAGGETQYF,TGCGCCAGCACGCGGTGGGCAGGGGGAGAGACCCAGTACTTC
TRBJ2-7,TRBV5-6,.,TRBD2,CASRFQGTSFYEQYF,TGTGCCAGCAGATTCCAGGGGACTAGCTTCTACGAGCAGTACTTC
TRBJ1-5,TRBV11-2,.,TRBD1,CASSALTGAEQPQHF,TGTGCCAGCAGCGCTCTGACAGGGGCAGAACAGCCCCAGCATTTT
TRBJ2-3,TRBV28,few,.,CASRFGTDTQYF,TGTGCCAGCAGATTTGGCACAGATACGCAGTATTTT
TRBJ2-7,TRBV7-2,few,TRBD2,CASSSTGLAGGGYEQYF,TGTGCCAGCAGCTCTACCGGACTAGCGGGGGGAGGATACGAGCAGTACTTC
TRBJ2-1,TRBV30,few,TRBD2,CAWSVLAASYNEQFF,TGTGCCTGGAGTGTACTAGCGGCCTCCTACAATGAGCAGTTCTTC
TRBJ1-5,TRBV6-5,few,.,CASTHGREQPQHF,TGTGCCAGCACTCATGGACGGGAGCAGCCCCAGCATTTT
TRBJ2-2,TRBV5-4,.,.,CASSLSKAGGELFF,TGTGCCAGCAGCTTGTCAAAGGCGGGCGGGGAGCTGTTTTTT
TRBJ2-3,TRBV11-2,.,.,CASRNDSRGSSTDTQYF,TGTGCCAGCAGAAATGATAGCAGGGGATCTAGCACAGATACGCAGTATTTT
TRBJ1-2,TRBV23-1,.,.,CASSLYRSPYGYTF,TGCGCCAGCAGTCTATACCGGAGTCCCTATGGCTACACCTTC
TRBJ2-1,TRBV29-1,few,TRBD2,CSSRTSGDNEQFF,TGCAGCTCGCGGACTAGCGGAGACAATGAGCAGTTCTTC
TRBJ2-7,TRBV27,few,TRBD1,CASSFWATGINEQYF,TGTGCCAGCAGTTTTTGGGCGACAGGGATAAACGAGCAGTACTTC
TRBJ2-6,TRBV4-2,few,.,CASSQETLKSSGANVLTF,TGTGCCAGCAGCCAGGAGACTTTAAAGAGCTCTGGGGCCAACGTCCTGACTTTC
TRBJ2-5,TRBV5-1,.,.,CASRLGTQETQYF,TGCGCCAGCAGGTTAGGGACACAAGAGACCCAGTACTTC
TRBJ2-6,TRBV7-6,few,.,CASSGLGTDPSGANVLTF,TGTGCCAGCAGCGGCCTGGGGACGGATCCTTCTGGGGCCAACGTCCTGACTTTC
TRBJ2-1,TRBV25-1,.,TRBD2,CASSRVGGVNEQFF,TGTGCCAGCAGTCGGGTCGGGGGGGTCAATGAGCAGTTCTTC
TRBJ2-7,TRBV7-9,few,TRBD2,CASSPRLSGGGFDEQYF,TGTGCCAGCAGCCCCCGCCTAAGCGGGGGCGGGTTCGACGAGCAGTACTTC
TRBJ2-6,TRBV9,.,.,CASSVNSGANVLTF,TGTGCCAGCAGCGTTAACTCTGGGGCCAACGTCCTGACTTTC
TRBJ2-3,TRBV7-2,.,.,CASKRVGGASTDTQYF,TGTGCCAGCAAGCGAGTTGGCGGGGCTAGCACAGATACGCAGTATTTT
TRBJ2-5,TRBV2,.,TRBD1,CATGQGARRETQYF,TGTGCCACCGGCCAGGGGGCAAGGCGAGAGACCCAGTACTTC
TRBJ2-7,TRBV7-9,.,.,CASSLRLDTAYEQYF,TGTGCCAGCAGCTTAAGACTAGACACCGCCTACGAGCAGTACTTC
TRBJ1-1,TRBV2,few,.,CASSEVDSLTTTEAFF,TGTGCCAGCAGTGAAGTGGACAGCTTGACTACCACTGAAGCTTTCTTT
TRBJ2-4,TRBV18,few,.,CASSTDLAKNIQYF,TGTGCCAGCTCCACCGACCTAGCCAAAAACATTCAGTACTTC
TRBJ2-3,TRBV5-6,.,.,CASSFGLKWDTQYF,TGTGCCAGCAGCTTTGGACTCAAGTGGGATACGCAGTATTTT
TRBJ2-5,TRBV29-1,.,.,CSVRRWGTLYQETQYF,TGCAGCGTCAGAAGATGGGGGACATTGTACCAAGAGACCCAGTACTTC
TRBJ2-6,TRBV4-1,few,TRBD2,CASSQDGRSGANVLTF,TGCGCCAGCAGCCAAGACGGGAGGTCTGGGGCCAACGTCCTGACTTTC
TRBJ2-1,TRBV11-2,few,.,CASSSGALSSYNEQFF,TGTGCCAGCAGCTCGGGAGCCCTGAGCTCCTACAATGAGCAGTTCTTC
TRBJ2-1,TRBV30,.,.,CAWSRNDNEQFF,TGTGCCTGGAGTAGGAATGACAATGAGCAGTTCTTC
TRBJ2-2,TRBV9,.,.,CASSVGQGDTGELFF,TGTGCCAGCAGCGTAGGTCAGGGTGACACCGGGGAGCTGTTTTTT
TRBJ1-3,TRBV11-2,.,.,CASSAGNTIYF,TGTGCCAGCTCCGCCGGAAACACCATATATTTT
TRBJ2-1,TRBV4-1,few,TRBD2,CASSHHKREYYNEQFF,TGCGCCAGCAGCCACCACAAGCGGGAGTATTACAATGAGCAGTTCTTC
TRBJ2-7,TRBV20-1,.,.,CSAPFLYEQYF,TGCAGTGCTCCTTTTCTGTACGAGCAGTACTTC
TRBJ1-2,TRBV4-3,few,.,CASSQERIIGNYGYTF,TGCGCCAGCAGCCAAGAAAGGATCATAGGCAACTATGGCTACACCTTC
TRBJ2-3,TRBV4-3,.,.,CASSQQERDTQYF,TGCGCCAGCAGCCAACAGGAGCGAGATACGCAGTATTTT
TRBJ2-5,TRBV18,few,.,CASSPGPQETQYF,TGTGCCAGCTCACCGGGGCCCCAAGAGACCCAGTACTTC
TRBJ2-3,TRBV30,few,TRBD2,CAWSASGTMDTQYF,TGTGCCTGGAGTGCTAGCGGCACTATGGATACGCAGTATTTT
TRBJ2-3,TRBV5-6,few,.,CASSLSRGNGDTQYF,TGTGCCAGCAGCTTGTCCCGCGGGAATGGGGATACGCAGTATTTT
TRBJ2-7,TRBV9,.,.,CASSVAGANEQYF,TGTGCCAGCAGCGTAGCGGGGGCGAACGAGCAGTACTTC
TRBJ1-5,TRBV2,few,.,CASNRANQPQHF,TGTGCCAGCAACAGGGCAAATCAGCCCCAGCATTTT
TRBJ2-1,TRBV11-3,.,.,CASSPGHNEQFF,TGTGCCAGCAGCCCGGGGCACAATGAGCAGTTCTTC
TRBJ1-1,TRBV20-1,few,.,CSASLQTEAFF,TGCAGTGCTTCTCTTCAGACTGAAGCTTTCTTT
TRBJ2-7,TRBV7-9,few,.,CASSRSAREEQYF,TGTGCCAGCAGCCGATCGGCGAGGGAGGAGCAGTACTTC
TRBJ1-5,TRBV7-2,few,.,CASSLGAGANQPQHF,TGTGCCAGCAGCTTGGGGGCGGGAGCCAATCAGCCCCAGCATTTT
TRBJ2-5,TRBV29-1,few,.,CSVEVGGHQTQYF,TGCAGCGTTGAAGTGGGGGGCCATCAGACCCAGTACTTC
TRBJ2-1,TRBV5-6,.,.,CASSWYPAHEQFF,TGTGCCAGCAGCTGGTATCCGGCGCATGAGCAGTTCTTC